This TCR beta chain was captured in a study of OX40 agonist ivuxolimab in advanced cancers. Across the whole study: At roughly 83% male, the cohort had a mean age of around 56 years, ranging from about 20 to 90. Enrollees could have had prior anti-PD-1, anti-PD-L1 or anti-CTLA-4 therapy, which over 35% had received. Broader study findings: On average, CD8+ T cells showed a greater number of expanded clones than CD4+. Individuals who were partial responders at 0.1-3.0 mg/kg had clonal expansion that ranked among the lowest.

CDR3 length: 9 amino acids. Comments on this clone: Its antigen is still unknown.

The repertoire was sequenced with immunoSEQ multiplex PCR; TCRdb's copy has only in-frame clones and lacks some. The table shows fewer than 60,000 clones, with approximately 89% occurring only once. Sequencing was performed on CD4+ or CD8+ T cells sorted from blood, taken in a trial of the OX40 agonist ivuxolimab. The gene calls are TRBV21-1 and TRBJ2-5. TRBV21-1 counts as a pseudogene. This TCR derives from an adult with an advanced solid tumor such as melanoma, head and neck, liver or kidney cancer. CDR3 bases: TGTGCGTTGATTGAGACCCAGTACTTC. As protein: CALIETQYF.